This T cell receptor beta chain was identified during a study of human T cells and chemical hapten exposure. Study-wide context: Mostly female, the patients presented with alopecia areata, totalis or universalis.

Findings of the study overall: PT1 expanded TCR counts correlated positively with patch test score.

Regarding time point: patch test 3, about 24 weeks after DPC sensitization. Treatment of the sample: therapeutic diphenylcyclopropenone sensitization with weekly scalp DPC. The donor pool consisted of alopecia patients aged 18 to 70 years, considered suitable for DPC. From germline, CDR1 is MNHEY and CDR2 SVGAGI. This CDR3 contains 14 residues. V lost 10 bases and J lost 1, with 14 bases in between. TCRdb redid the calling of the RACE reads with MiXCR, one entry per CDR3 protein. The sample shows about 90,000 distinct CDR3 sequences, approximately 10% of them seen only once. On this clonotype itself: What it binds is not known.

The sequences come from whole blood, collected in connection with sensitization to the hapten diphenylcyclopropenone (DPC). This clonotype originated in a young woman with alopecia areata. Some clones in this sample may be carry-over from other donors' samples. The chain couples TRBV6-5 to TRBJ2-4; D gene uncertain. The CDR3 sequence: CATRDDTAKNIQYF. The CDR3, as DNA: TGTGCCACCCGAGACGACACGGCCAAAAACATTCAGTACTTC.